The clone carrying this T cell receptor beta chain is a singleton in its sample. This entry is derived from a study of shared clonotypes between healthy human individuals. The V segment lost 2 bases and the J segment 4 bases; nucleotides outside the gene matches: 5. Germline loops: CDR1 MNHEY, CDR2 SMNVEV (reference sequence). The CDR3 runs to 16 residues. Libraries were prepared by immunoSEQ multiplex PCR; TCRdb keeps only in-frame clonotypes and omits some of them. The sample holds around 1 million clones; 70% to 85% are singletons and the top ten take approximately 1.5%. This clonotype was sampled from a young man in good health. Sequences were obtained from memory CD4+ T cells sorted from blood. As for subset: CD45RA-negative fraction. This chain connects TRBV27 to TRBJ2-1, with TRBD1 identical over 10 bases. CDR3 region: CASSLPVGQGYNEQFF. As DNA, the CDR3 is TGTGCCAGCAGTTTACCGGTGGGACAGGGGTACAATGAGCAGTTCTTC.